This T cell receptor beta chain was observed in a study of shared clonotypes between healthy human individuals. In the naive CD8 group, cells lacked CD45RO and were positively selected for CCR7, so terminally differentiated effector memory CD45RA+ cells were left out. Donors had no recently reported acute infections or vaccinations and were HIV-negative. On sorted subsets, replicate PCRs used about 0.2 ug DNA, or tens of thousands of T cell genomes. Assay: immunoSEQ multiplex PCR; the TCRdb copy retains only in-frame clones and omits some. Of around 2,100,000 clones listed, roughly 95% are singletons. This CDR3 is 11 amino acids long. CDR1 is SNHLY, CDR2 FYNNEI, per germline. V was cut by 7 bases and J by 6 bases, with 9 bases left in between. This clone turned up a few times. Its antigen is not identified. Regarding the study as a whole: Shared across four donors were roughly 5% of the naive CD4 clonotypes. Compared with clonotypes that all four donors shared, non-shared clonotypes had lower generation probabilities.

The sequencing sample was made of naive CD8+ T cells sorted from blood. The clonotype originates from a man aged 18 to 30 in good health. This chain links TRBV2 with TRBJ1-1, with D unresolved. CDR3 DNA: TGTGCCAGCATGGTCCCCCCTGAAGCTTTCTTT. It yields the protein CASMVPPEAFF.